Following are 29 T cell receptor beta chains from one sample sequenced in a study of blood T cells in healthy people across ages. Sample-barcoded 5' priming and a J-beta primer mix drove a second PCR of roughly 7 to 11 cycles. One entry per CDR3 protein, called by TCRdb with MiXCR from the 5' RACE reads. The sample includes around 970,000 distinct CDR3 sequences, just over 50% of them seen just once. Sequenced material: blood. The receptors derive from a woman aged 55-69 years in good health.

In this sample, this clonotype turned up a few times. This sequence joins TRBV29-1 and TRBJ2-1, with 8 nucleotides matching TRBD2. Germline trimming cut 2 bases from V and 8 bases from J; bases unmatched to any gene: 11. The CDR3 extends over 15 amino acids. The germline CDR1 and CDR2 sequences are SQVTM and ANQGSEA. The CDR3 loop is CSVEFAGRANDEQFF. Here the CDR3 DNA reads TGCAGCGTTGAATTCGCCGGGAGGGCCAATGATGAGCAGTTCTTC.

This rearrangement joins TRBV5-1 to TRBJ2-5; TRBD2 matches 12 bases. V was pared by 4 bases and J by 2 bases, with 3 bases of the junction left unmatched. This CDR3 comprises 15 residues. The germline V gene encodes CDR1 SGHRS and CDR2 YFSETQ. The CDR3 region has the DNA TGCGCCAGCAGCGTTCTAGCGGGAGGGCAAGAGACCCAGTACTTC. Amino acid sequence: CASSVLAGGQETQYF.

V and J are TRBV18 and TRBJ2-5; TRBD1 or TRBD2 may be the D gene (5 bases each). Germline CDR1 is KGHSH and CDR2 is LQKENI. V was shortened by 2 bases and J by 7 bases, with 17 bases between the two germline ends. CDR3 length: 15 amino acids. The CDR3 DNA reads as TGTGCCAGCTCACCAGAATGGGGCGGCGAGGGGACCCAGTACTTC. It codes for CASSPEWGGEGTQYF.

This clonotype was observed a few times. J is TRBJ2-1 and V is TRBV20-1; TRBD2 might be the D (5 bases). CDR3 length: 15 residues. Germline V gene sequence: CDR1 DFQATT, CDR2 SNEGSKA (reference sequence). V lost 6 bases to trimming and J lost 6 bases, with 21 bases between them. The CDR3 sequence: CSAGGRRALGNEQFF. CDR3 DNA sequence: TGCAGTGCCGGAGGTAGGCGAGCTCTGGGCAATGAGCAGTTCTTC.

CDR3 bases: TGTGCCAGCAGCAAAAGACAGGCACAAGAGACCCAGTACTTC. This encodes CASSKRQAQETQYF. The rearrangement joins TRBV7-9 to TRBJ2-7, with a tentative D call TRBD1 (6 bases). Gene TRBJ2-5 matches the end of the DNA better, so the J call may be wrong. The CDR3 is 14 residues long. Germline V gene data show CDR1 as SEHNR and CDR2 as FQNEAQ (reference sequence).

This clonotype was seen just once. V usage is TRBV3-1 and J usage is TRBJ2-3; D remains unclear. This CDR3 is 14 amino acids long. Trimming shortened V by 1 base and J by 8 bases, and 13 bases separated the two germline ends. Germline CDR1 is LGHDT and CDR2 is YNNKEL (reference sequence). CDR3 amino acids: CASSQGQTFATQYF. The CDR3 region has the DNA TGTGCCAGCAGCCAAGGCCAGACTTTTGCTACGCAGTATTTT.

The rearrangement links TRBV20-1 to TRBJ2-5; maybe TRBD1 (5 bases). The DNA matches TRBJ2-4 better at its end, which makes the J call doubtful. Germline V gene data show CDR1 as DFQATT and CDR2 as SNEGSKA (reference sequence). The CDR3 runs 12 residues. CDR3 sequence (DNA): TGCAGTGCTAGACGCCAGGGAAACATTCAGTACTTC. Translation: CSARRQGNIQYF.

The chain is built from TRBV25-1 and TRBJ2-1; TRBD2 matches 8 bases. The closer fit of TRBJ2-7 to the DNA end suggests the J call may be wrong. CDR1 is MGHDK and CDR2 is SYGVNS in the germline V gene. This CDR3 region has 17 residues. In DNA form, the CDR3 reads TGTGCCAGCAGAGGGGGACTAGTGGGAGGAAGATACAATGAGCAGTACTTC. This sequence encodes CASRGGLVGGRYNEQYF.

This clonotype was seen only a few times. The chain uses TRBV7-2 and TRBJ2-7, with 10 positions matching TRBD2. The CDR3 runs 15 residues. Trimming took 1 base from V and 5 from J; bases not matched to a gene: 5. Germline CDR1 reads SGHTA; CDR2 reads FQGNSA. The CDR3 region has the DNA TGTGCCAGCAGCTTAGAACCTAGCGGGAGCAACGAGCAGTACTTC. Translated, it gives CASSLEPSGSNEQYF. Drawing the rest from reference TRBV7-2 and TRBJ2-7, the complete variable domain is GAGVSQSPSNKVTEKGKDVELRCDPISGHTALYWYRQSLGQGLEFLIYFQGNSAPDKSGLPSDRFSAERTGGSVSTLTIQRTQQEDSAVYLCASSLEPSGSNEQYFGPGTRLTVT.

The rearrangement links TRBV4-1 to TRBJ1-5; D uncertain. V lost 3 bases, J lost 2 bases, and 5 bases lay in between. The germline gives CDR1 MGHRA, CDR2 YSYEKL. The CDR3 length is 13 residues. CDR3 protein: CASSHAGNQPQHF. CDR3 nucleotides: TGCGCCAGCAGCCACGCAGGCAATCAGCCCCAGCATTTT.

This clonotype has a handful of counts. The rearrangement joins TRBV27 to TRBJ2-7; perhaps TRBD1 as D (6 bases). CDR3 length equals 15 residues. The germline V gene encodes CDR1 MNHEY and CDR2 SMNVEV (reference sequence). Trimming stripped 4 bases from V and 1 base from J, with 14 bases between. The CDR3 region is CASSSTGKGSYEQYF. CDR3 DNA: TGTGCCAGCAGTTCCACAGGGAAGGGGTCCTACGAGCAGTACTTC.

This CDR3 is CASSDSSGTYNEQFF. In nucleotides, the CDR3 is TGTGCCAGCAGTGACTCTAGCGGGACCTACAATGAGCAGTTCTTC. The genes are TRBV6-4 and TRBJ2-1; TRBD2 agrees at 8 bases. Trimming cost V 0 bases and J 2 bases; bases outside gene matches: 0. Looked up from germline, CDR1 is MRHNA and CDR2 is SNTAGT. The CDR3 has 15 amino acids.

V usage is TRBV12-3 or TRBV12-4 and J usage is TRBJ2-2; no clear D gene. The CDR3 loop spans 16 amino acids. V was cut by 8 bases and J by 2 bases, with 18 bases left in between. CDR3 region: CASRSMRYINTGELFF. CDR3 nucleotide sequence: TGTGCCAGCCGCAGCATGCGGTACATTAACACCGGGGAGCTGTTTTTT.

The chain has TRBV20-1 and TRBJ2-1; 7 nucleotides match TRBD2. V lost 2 bases, J lost 0 bases, and 10 bases stayed unmatched. Germline assignment: CDR1 DFQATT and CDR2 SNEGSKA (reference sequence). This CDR3 region has 17 residues. For the CDR3, the DNA is TGCAGTGCTAGATCCCATTCTAGCGGTCTCTCCTACAATGAGCAGTTCTTC. Its protein is CSARSHSSGLSYNEQFF.

This clonotype was observed a single time. The V call is TRBV27, the J call TRBJ2-2, with TRBD2 matching over 9 bases. The V gene's germline CDR1 is MNHEY and CDR2 SMNVEV (reference sequence). Trimming cost V 2 bases and J 7 bases; bases outside gene matches: 8. The CDR3 loop spans 16 amino acids. DNA for the CDR3: TGTGCCAGCAGTTTACTAGCGGGGCCCGGTATCGGGGAGCTGTTTTTT. Protein: CASSLLAGPGIGELFF.

This clonotype occurred many times. The chain's CDR3 is CASSLGTGGAYEQYF. The CDR3 DNA follows: TGTGCCAGCAGTTTAGGGACAGGGGGTGCCTACGAGCAGTACTTC. The gene calls are TRBV27 and TRBJ2-7; 11 bases map to TRBD1. V dropped 2 bases and J dropped 2; count of bases not matched to a gene: 2. Germline loops: CDR1 MNHEY, CDR2 SMNVEV (reference sequence). The CDR3 sequence is 15 residues long.

The genes are TRBV18 and TRBJ2-7; the D gene is possibly TRBD2 (6 bases). Germline assignment: CDR1 KGHSH and CDR2 LQKENI. The V end was cut by 8 bases, the J end by 2 bases, with 19 bases between. This CDR3 region has 15 residues. The CDR3 region has the DNA TGTGCCAGCCGCTCGGGTAGGGAGGCAACCTACGAGCAGTACTTC. Protein product: CASRSGREATYEQYF.

This clonotype has a handful of counts. The V gene is TRBV10-3, the J gene TRBJ2-7, with D maybe TRBD2 (6 bases). The V end was cut by 8 bases, the J end by 2 bases, with 13 bases between. Germline V gene lookup returns CDR1 ENHRY and CDR2 SYGVKD. The CDR3 length is 13 residues. The CDR3 bases are TGTGCCATCGGAGGGCAGCAAGCCTACGAGCAGTACTTC. Translated: CAIGGQQAYEQYF.

The rearrangement uses TRBV12-3 or TRBV12-4 and TRBJ2-5; TRBD2 agrees at 14 bases. This CDR3 is 17 amino acids long. J lost 4 bases, V lost 7 bases, and 11 bases had no gene match. CDR3 nucleotide sequence: TGTGCCAGCACCATATCGGGACTAGCGGGAGTGGGAGAGACCCAGTACTTC. Translation gives CASTISGLAGVGETQYF.

The genes are TRBV20-1 and TRBJ2-3; tentatively, D is TRBD1 or TRBD2 (6 bases each). Trimming stripped 4 bases from V and 2 bases from J, with 13 bases between. CDR1 is DFQATT, CDR2 SNEGSKA, per germline (reference sequence). This CDR3 region has 14 residues. CDR3 sequence (DNA): TGCAGTGCTATGGGGGGCTTGGCCACAGATACGCAGTATTTT. Residues: CSAMGGLATDTQYF.

This sequence joins TRBV28 and TRBJ2-5; 9 nucleotides align to TRBD1. Germline V CDR1 and CDR2: MDHEN, SYDVKM. The CDR3 spans 16 residues. Trimming removed 5 bases from V and 11 bases from J; junction bases left unmatched: 18. CDR3 nucleotides: TGTGCCAGCAGTCGGGTCCCGGGACAGGGATTTGGGGAGCAGTACTTC. The encoded protein is CASSRVPGQGFGEQYF.

The rearrangement links TRBV5-1 to TRBJ2-1; 9 bases are shared with TRBD1. This CDR3 region has 12 residues. The V gene's germline CDR1 is SGHRS and CDR2 YFSETQ. V was pared by 4 bases and J by 12 bases, with 5 bases of the junction left unmatched. CDR3 in amino acids: CASSTGGQGQFF. CDR3 coding DNA: TGCGCCAGCAGCACTGGGGGACAGGGGCAGTTCTTC.

This clonotype was counted between two and nine times. The chain combines TRBV20-1 with TRBJ2-7; possibly TRBD1 or TRBD2 for D (7 bases each). CDR1 and CDR2 (germline): DFQATT, SNEGSKA (reference sequence). Trimming removed 5 bases at V and 7 bases at J, with 27 bases between. This CDR3 comprises 16 residues. In DNA, the CDR3 is TGCAGTGCTCCTTATACGCCAGGGGGGGTTCTTAGGGAGCAGTACTTC. The encoded protein is CSAPYTPGGVLREQYF.

The V gene is TRBV3-1, the J gene TRBJ2-5; D remains ambiguous. Germline V gene sequence: CDR1 LGHDT, CDR2 YNNKEL (reference sequence). V was shortened by 0 bases and J by 5 bases, with 4 bases between the two germline ends. The CDR3 totals 12 residues. For the CDR3, the DNA is TGTGCCAGCAGCCAAGATTATGAGACCCAGTACTTC. Its protein product is CASSQDYETQYF.

This clonotype was observed once. Since a much larger clone is just one base distant, this may be a read error. The J gene is TRBJ2-4, the V gene TRBV20-1, with TRBD2 matching over 7 bases. The J call is in doubt because the DNA end fits TRBJ2-7 better. The germline CDR1 and CDR2 sequences are DFQATT and SNEGSKA (reference sequence). This CDR3 region has 15 residues. The CDR3 sequence: CSANALTGGTYEQYF. DNA of the CDR3: TGCAGTGCTAACGCTCTAACGGGAGGAACCTACGAGCAGTACTTC.

This clonotype was detected ten times or more. The rearrangement joins TRBV6-2 or TRBV6-3 to TRBJ2-7; D may be TRBD2 (6 bases). The CDR3 is made up of 14 amino acids. V gave up 6 bases and J gave up 2 bases, with 14 bases separating them. Germline V lookup: CDR1 MNHEY, CDR2 SVGEGT. As DNA, the CDR3 is TGTGCCAGCAGCCCACGGGGGAATACCTACGAGCAGTACTTC. The encoded protein is CASSPRGNTYEQYF.

The chain carries TRBV11-2 and TRBJ2-1; the match to TRBD1 covers 9 bases. After removal of 6 bases from V and 14 bases from J, the junction contained 5 bases not matched to a gene. The CDR3 runs 11 residues. Per the germline V gene, CDR1 is SGHAT and CDR2 is FQNNGV. CDR3 region: CASRAGTGKFF. The CDR3 DNA follows: TGTGCCAGCAGAGCCGGGACAGGGAAGTTCTTC.

A word on this clonotype: A much bigger clone sits one base away, suggesting this may be a read error. The genes are TRBV7-2 and TRBJ2-7; tentative D call: TRBD2 (5 bases). Trimming pared 5 bases from V and 5 bases from J, leaving 13 bases between. Looked up from germline, CDR1 is SGHTA and CDR2 is FQGNSA. The CDR3 contains 13 residues. The CDR3 protein is CASSAQTRDEQYF. CDR3 nucleotide sequence: TGTGCCAGCAGCGCCCAAACTAGGGACGAGCAGTACTTC. Combining the CDR3 with reference TRBV7-2 and TRBJ2-7 gives the whole variable domain GAGVSQSPSNKVTEKGKDVELRCDPISGHTALYWYRQSLGQGLEFLIYFQGNSAPDKSGLPSDRFSAERTGGSVSTLTIQRTQQEDSAVYLCASSAQTRDEQYFGPGTRLTVT.

This rearrangement joins TRBV28 to TRBJ2-1, with 7 bases that match TRBD2. With the DNA end fitting TRBJ2-7 better, the J assignment may be wrong. Germline CDR1 is MDHEN and CDR2 is SYDVKM. The CDR3 has 17 amino acids. The CDR3 spells CASARGVGAGSYNEQYF. The CDR3 region has the DNA TGTGCCAGCGCAAGGGGCGTCGGAGCGGGAAGTTACAATGAGCAGTACTTC.